Sequencing of this T cell receptor beta chain was carried out in a study of PD-L1 blockade in urothelial cancer. Study summary: Males with urothelial cancer arising in the bladder constituted about 90% of the roughly 30 patients.

Time point described: pretreatment peripheral blood. The cohort comprised individuals with locally advanced or metastatic urothelial carcinoma. Added to each PCR by spiking were synthetic TCR analog templates. Measured with immunoSEQ multiplex PCR; TCRdb has only the in-frame clones, and not every one. The repertoire holds over 100,000 clones, with roughly 80% as singletons. Germline values: CDR1 MNHNS, CDR2 SASEGT. The CDR3 runs 17 residues. Trimming stripped 4 bases from V and 0 bases from J, with 15 bases between. The clonotype originates from a man in his forties or fifties with urothelial cancer. V and J are TRBV6-1 and TRBJ1-4; D perhaps matches TRBD1 (5 bases). This material consisted of PBMCs, taken around atezolizumab (anti-PD-L1) treatment. CDR3 sequence (DNA): TGTGCCAGCAGTGTTCATAAGGGGCCATCAACTAATGAAAAACTGTTTTTT. This gives the protein CASSVHKGPSTNEKLFF.